This T cell receptor beta chain is drawn from a study of cytomegalovirus exposure and HLA in healthy donors. This clone was counted once. The PCR made use of 60 Vbeta and 13 Jbeta primers. Measured with immunoSEQ multiplex PCR; TCRdb has only the in-frame clones, and not every one. The table lists 90,000 or so clones, approximately 80% of them singletons, with 3% to 4% in the top ten. Germline V gives CDR1 SGHKS, CDR2 YYEKEE (reference sequence). This CDR3 spans 16 amino acids. V lost 0 bases to trimming and J lost 4 bases; unmatched junction nucleotides: 5. The chain combines TRBV5-5 with TRBJ2-1, with 9 positions matching TRBD1. The sample consisted of PBMCs. This TCR came from a man between 25 and 39 years old in good health and CMV-seropositive. In DNA, the CDR3 is TGTGCCAGCAGCTTGGGTGGGACAGGGCGATACAATGAGCAGTTCTTC. It is translated as CASSLGGTGRYNEQFF.